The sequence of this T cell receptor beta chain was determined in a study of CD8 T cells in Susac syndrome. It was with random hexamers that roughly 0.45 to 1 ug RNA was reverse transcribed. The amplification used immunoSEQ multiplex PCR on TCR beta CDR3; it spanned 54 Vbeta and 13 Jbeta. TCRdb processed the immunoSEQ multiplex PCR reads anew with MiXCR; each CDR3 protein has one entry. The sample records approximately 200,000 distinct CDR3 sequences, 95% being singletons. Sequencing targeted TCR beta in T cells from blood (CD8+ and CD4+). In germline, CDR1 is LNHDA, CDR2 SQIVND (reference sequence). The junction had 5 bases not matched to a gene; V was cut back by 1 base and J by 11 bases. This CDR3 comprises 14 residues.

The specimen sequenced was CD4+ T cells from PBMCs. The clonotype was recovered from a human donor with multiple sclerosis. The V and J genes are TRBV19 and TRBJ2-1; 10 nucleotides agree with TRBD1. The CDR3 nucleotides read TGTGCCAGTAGTATAGGCCCGACAGGGGGCAAGCAGTTCTTC. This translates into CASSIGPTGGKQFF.